The entry below describes one TCR beta chain. This sample is drawn from a study of blood T cell repertoires in COVID-19. Germline V gene lookup returns CDR1 LNHDA and CDR2 SQIVND (reference sequence). Trimming shortened V by 1 base and J by 5 bases, and 6 bases separated the two germline ends. This CDR3 has 13 amino acids. As processed by the authors: The authors estimated nucleated cell counts from reference gene primer amplification. The repertoire was sequenced with immunoSEQ multiplex PCR; TCRdb's copy has only in-frame clones and lacks some. V and J calls and clone size are copied from that table; D and trimming were computed from the DNA. This sample has a few hundred thousand clones, with about 89% found just once.

The receptor was isolated from a man aged 40-50 years with acute or convalescent COVID-19. The chain couples TRBV19 to TRBJ1-5, with D tentatively TRBD1 (5 bases). The sequencing sample was made of peripheral blood. CDR3 loop: CASSIGGDQPQHF. In nucleotides, the CDR3 is TGTGCCAGTAGTATAGGGGGCGATCAGCCCCAGCATTTT.